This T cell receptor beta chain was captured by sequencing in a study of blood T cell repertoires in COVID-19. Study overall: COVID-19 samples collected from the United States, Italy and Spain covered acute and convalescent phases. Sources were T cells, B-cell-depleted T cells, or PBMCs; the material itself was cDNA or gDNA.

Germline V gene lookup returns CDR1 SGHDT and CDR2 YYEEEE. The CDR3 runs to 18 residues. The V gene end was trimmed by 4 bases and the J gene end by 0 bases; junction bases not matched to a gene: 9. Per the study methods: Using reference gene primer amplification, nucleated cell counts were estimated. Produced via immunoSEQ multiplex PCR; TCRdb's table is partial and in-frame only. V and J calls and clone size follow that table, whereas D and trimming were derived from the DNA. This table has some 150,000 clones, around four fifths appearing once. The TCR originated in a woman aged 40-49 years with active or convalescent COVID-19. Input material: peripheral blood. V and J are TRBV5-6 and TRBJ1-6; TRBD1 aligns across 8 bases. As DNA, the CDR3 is TGTGCCAGCAGCATCGGGACAGGATTCCGCTCCTATAATTCACCCCTCCACTTT. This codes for CASSIGTGFRSYNSPLHF.